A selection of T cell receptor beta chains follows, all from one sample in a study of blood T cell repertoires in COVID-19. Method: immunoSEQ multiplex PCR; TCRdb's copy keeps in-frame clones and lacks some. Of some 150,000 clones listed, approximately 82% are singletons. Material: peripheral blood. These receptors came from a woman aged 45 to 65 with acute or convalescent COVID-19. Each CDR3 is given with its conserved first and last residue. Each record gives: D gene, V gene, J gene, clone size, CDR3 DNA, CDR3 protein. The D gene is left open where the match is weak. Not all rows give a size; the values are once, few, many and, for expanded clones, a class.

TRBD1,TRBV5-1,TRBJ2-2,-,TGCGCCAGCAGCATTTCCGGGACAGGGCTGGTCACCGGGGAGCTGTTTTTT,CASSISGTGLVTGELFF
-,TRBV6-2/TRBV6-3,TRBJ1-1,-,TGTGCCAGCAGTTACTACCAGGTCACTGAAGCTTTCTTT,CASSYYQVTEAFF
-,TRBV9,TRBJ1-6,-,TGTGCCAGCAGCGCAGAGGGTTTACCCTCGAATTCACCCCTCCACTTT,CASSAEGLPSNSPLHF
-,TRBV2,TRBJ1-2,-,TGTGCCAGCAGTGCCAGGGACTATGGCTACACCTTC,CASSARDYGYTF
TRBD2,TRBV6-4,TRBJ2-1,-,TGTGCCAGCATGGCGGTAGCGGGGTACAATGAGCAGTTCTTC,CASMAVAGYNEQFF
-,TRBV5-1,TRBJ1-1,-,TGCGCCAGCAGCCCGGAGATCCAGAACACTGAAGCTTTCTTT,CASSPEIQNTEAFF
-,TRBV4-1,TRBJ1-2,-,TGCGCCAGCAGCCAAGGAAATCCAGGGGTAGGCTACACCTTC,CASSQGNPGVGYTF
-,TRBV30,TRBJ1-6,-,TGTGCCTGGAGCCAGGGGTATAATTCACCCCTCCACTTT,CAWSQGYNSPLHF
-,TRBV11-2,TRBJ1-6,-,TGTGCCAGCAGCTACGTGTCCACGAGTTCACCCCTCCACTTT,CASSYVSTSSPLHF
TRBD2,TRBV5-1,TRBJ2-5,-,TGCGCCAGCAGCGGCGGGAGGCCCATTCAGACCCAGTACTTC,CASSGGRPIQTQYF
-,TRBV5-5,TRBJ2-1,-,TGTGCCAGCAGCTTCTTTCGACAGTCCTCTAACAATGAGCAGTTCTTC,CASSFFRQSSNNEQFF
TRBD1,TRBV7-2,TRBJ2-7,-,TGTGCCAGCAGGCAATCCGGGACAGGGTCGGTCGAGCAGTACTTC,CASRQSGTGSVEQYF
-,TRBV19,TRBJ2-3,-,TGTGCCAGTAGTAATCACAGGGCCACAGATACGCAGTATTTT,CASSNHRATDTQYF
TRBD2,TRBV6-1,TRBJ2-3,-,TGTGCCAGCAGTGATCCAGGGACTAGCAGAGATACGCAGTATTTT,CASSDPGTSRDTQYF
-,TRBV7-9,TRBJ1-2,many,TGTGCCAGCAGCTTAATTGGGGGGGCCTATGGCTACACCTTC,CASSLIGGAYGYTF
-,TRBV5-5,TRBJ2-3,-,TGTGCCAGCAGCTTGGAAGCCACAGGCGGCACAGATACGCAGTATTTT,CASSLEATGGTDTQYF
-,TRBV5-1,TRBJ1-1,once,TGCGCCAGCAGCTGGATGGTGGGGCAAACTGAAGCTTTCTTT,CASSWMVGQTEAFF
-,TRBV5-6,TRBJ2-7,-,TGTGCCTCGACAAGAGGACGGGATACCTACGAGCAGTACTTC,CASTRGRDTYEQYF
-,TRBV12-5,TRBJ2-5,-,TGTGCTAGTGGTTTGGTACGGGTAGGCCAAGAGACCCAGTACTTC,CASGLVRVGQETQYF
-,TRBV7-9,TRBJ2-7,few,TGTGCCAGCAGCCCAGAGCGGGCCTTGGGCCACGAGCAGTACTTC,CASSPERALGHEQYF
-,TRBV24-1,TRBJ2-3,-,TGTGCCACCAGTGACCAGGGGGGAGGAGATACGCAGTATTTT,CATSDQGGGDTQYF
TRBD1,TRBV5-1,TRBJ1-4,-,TGCGCCAGCAGCGAACAGGGGAGCGAACGTGAAAAACTGTTTTTT,CASSEQGSEREKLFF
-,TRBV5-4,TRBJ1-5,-,TGTGCCAGCAGGTTGTATGGGGAGGGGGATCAGCCCCAGCATTTT,CASRLYGEGDQPQHF
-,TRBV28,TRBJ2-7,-,TGTGCCAGCAGCCTGGACGGACATCAATACGAGCAGTACTTC,CASSLDGHQYEQYF
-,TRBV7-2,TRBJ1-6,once,TGTGCCAGCAGCTTAGCTTTAGGAGAAAATTCACCCCTCCACTTT,CASSLALGENSPLHF
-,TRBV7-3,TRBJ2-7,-,TGTGCCAGCAGCTTAAACTACCATGGCCACGAGCAGTACTTC,CASSLNYHGHEQYF
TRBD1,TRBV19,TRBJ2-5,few,TGTGCCAGTAGGAAGACAGGGGAAGAGACCCAGTACTTC,CASRKTGEETQYF
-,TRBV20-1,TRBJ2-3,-,TGCAGTGCTCTTGCAGATACGCAGTATTTT,CSALADTQYF
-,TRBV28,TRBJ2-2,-,TGTGCCAGCAGTTTACCAGGGACCGGGGAGCTGTTTTTT,CASSLPGTGELFF
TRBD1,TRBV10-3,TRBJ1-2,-,TGTGCCACCCTCCCCCGACAGGGGGAGGATGGCTACACCTTC,CATLPRQGEDGYTF
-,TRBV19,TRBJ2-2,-,TGTGCCAGTATCATGGGGGGAGGAGGGTTCTCCGGGGAGCTGTTTTTT,CASIMGGGGFSGELFF
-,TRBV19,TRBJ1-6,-,TGTGCCAGTAGTCCCCGAAGGGAGTCACCCCTCCACTTT,CASSPRRESPLHF
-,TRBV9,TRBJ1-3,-,TGTGCCAGCAGCGTAGATCAGGGTGGCACTGGAAACACCATATATTTT,CASSVDQGGTGNTIYF
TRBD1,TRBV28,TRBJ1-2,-,TGTGCCAGCAGTCTGACAGGGTTTGGCTACACCTTC,CASSLTGFGYTF
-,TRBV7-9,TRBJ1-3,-,TGTGCCAGCAGCTCAGACATGCCGGGAAACACCATATATTTT,CASSSDMPGNTIYF
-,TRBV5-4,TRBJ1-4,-,TGTGCCAGCAGCCCGACCTCAGACAGAAGTAATGAAAAACTGTTTTTT,CASSPTSDRSNEKLFF
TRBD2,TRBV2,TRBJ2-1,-,TGTGCCAGCAGCGCCCAGCGGGAGGCCTACAATGAGCAGTTCTTC,CASSAQREAYNEQFF
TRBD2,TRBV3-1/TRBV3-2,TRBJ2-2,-,TGTGCCAGCAGCCAAGTGTTCCCTAGCGGGAGGCGACGAAACACCGGGGAGCTGTTTTTT,CASSQVFPSGRRRNTGELFF
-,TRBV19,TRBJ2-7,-,TGTGCCAGTAGTATTTCACGGTCAGGAGGGAACTACGAGCAGTACTTC,CASSISRSGGNYEQYF
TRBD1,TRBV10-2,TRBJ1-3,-,TGCGCCAGCAGTGCCCCTACAGGGGCCGGAAACACCATATATTTT,CASSAPTGAGNTIYF
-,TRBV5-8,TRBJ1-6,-,TGTGCCAGCAGCCGACAGCTACCGAATTCACCCCTCCACTTT,CASSRQLPNSPLHF
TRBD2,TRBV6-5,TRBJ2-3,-,TGTGCCAGCTTCGTTAGCGGGAGAGGGACAGATACGCAGTATTTT,CASFVSGRGTDTQYF
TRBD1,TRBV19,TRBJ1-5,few,TGTGCCAGTAGTATCCGGACAGGGGGCGAGGGTCAGCCCCAGCATTTT,CASSIRTGGEGQPQHF
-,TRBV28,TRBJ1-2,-,TGTGCCAGCAGCCGCACCGACAGGTACTATGGCTACACCTTC,CASSRTDRYYGYTF
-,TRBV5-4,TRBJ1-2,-,TGTGCCAGCAGCTTGGACGGGGCTAACTATGGCTACACCTTC,CASSLDGANYGYTF
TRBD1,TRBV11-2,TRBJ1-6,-,TGTGCCAGCAGCTTAGAAGTCCGGGACAGCGCTTTCTCCTATAATTCACCCCTCCACTTT,CASSLEVRDSAFSYNSPLHF
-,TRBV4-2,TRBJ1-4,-,TGTGCCAGCAGCCAAGACCGGCTAGCGGAAAAACTGTTTTTT,CASSQDRLAEKLFF
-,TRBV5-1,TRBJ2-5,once,TGCGCCAGCAGCCGGACAGCCCAAGAGACCCAGTACTTC,CASSRTAQETQYF
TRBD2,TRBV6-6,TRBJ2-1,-,TGTGCCAGCAGTTACTCTACTAGCGGGGGCCGCGAGCAGTTCTTC,CASSYSTSGGREQFF
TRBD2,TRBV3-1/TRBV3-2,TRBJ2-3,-,TGTGCCAGCAGCCCGTCCGGACTAGCGGGAAGGGATACGCAGTATTTT,CASSPSGLAGRDTQYF
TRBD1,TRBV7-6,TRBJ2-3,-,TGTGCCAGCAGCCCACGGACAGGGGGAACGACAGATACGCAGTATTTT,CASSPRTGGTTDTQYF
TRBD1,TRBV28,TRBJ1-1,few,TGTGCCAGCAGTCCGATAGACAGGGAGGAAGCTTTCTTT,CASSPIDREEAFF
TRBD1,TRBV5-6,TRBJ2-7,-,TGTGCCAGCAGCCTTGTGGACAGGGGCGAGCAGTACTTC,CASSLVDRGEQYF
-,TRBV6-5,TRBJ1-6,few,TGTGCCAGCAGGGACAGCTACAATTCACCCCTCCACTTT,CASRDSYNSPLHF
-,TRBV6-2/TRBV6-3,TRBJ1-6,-,TGTGCCAGCAGTATAAATAATTCACCCCTCCACTTT,CASSINNSPLHF